Shown below are 28 T cell receptor beta chains from a single sample sequenced in a study of cytomegalovirus exposure and HLA in healthy donors. A multiplex PCR was run with 60 Vbeta primers and 13 Jbeta primers. Assay: immunoSEQ multiplex PCR; the TCRdb copy retains only in-frame clones and omits some. Here the sample spans roughly 190,000 clones, over 60% being singletons. The sample consisted of PBMCs. These receptors all come from a man younger than 45 in good health and CMV-seropositive.

There are a few counts of this clone. The gene calls are TRBV18 and TRBJ2-5; TRBD2 matches 8 bases. The V and J ends lost 6 bases and 5 bases, in that order; junction bases with no gene match: 11. CDR1 is KGHSH and CDR2 is LQKENI in the germline V gene. This CDR3 region has 15 residues. The CDR3 nucleotides read TGTGCCAGCTCCCTCACTAGCGGATTAAGGGAGACCCAGTACTTC. Translated, it gives CASSLTSGLRETQYF.

This clone showed up just a few times. This chain uses TRBV28 with TRBJ2-7; the D gene is possibly TRBD1 (8 bases). Germline loops: CDR1 MDHEN, CDR2 SYDVKM. V was trimmed by 3 bases and J by 5 bases, leaving 20 bases between them. This CDR3 spans 16 amino acids. This CDR3 is CASSFVLLQGGHEQYF. The CDR3, as DNA: TGTGCCAGCAGTTTTGTCTTGCTACAGGGGGGGCACGAGCAGTACTTC.

J is TRBJ2-2 and V is TRBV10-3, with 9 bases matching TRBD2. Germline V gene data show CDR1 as ENHRY and CDR2 as SYGVKD. This CDR3 spans 15 amino acids. V was pared by 4 bases and J by 6 bases, with 6 bases of the junction left unmatched. The CDR3 loop is CAISASAGGPGELFF. For the CDR3, the DNA is TGTGCCATCAGTGCGTCAGCGGGAGGCCCCGGGGAGCTGTTTTTT.

This chain connects TRBV19 to TRBJ1-5, with 9 bases identical to TRBD1. CDR1 is LNHDA, CDR2 SQIVND, per germline (reference sequence). Trimming took 3 bases from V and 3 from J; bases not matched to a gene: 9. CDR3 length equals 17 residues. The CDR3: CASSMRDRVLDNQPQHF. Written as DNA, the CDR3 is TGTGCCAGTAGTATGAGGGACAGGGTTTTGGACAATCAGCCCCAGCATTTT.

The chain couples TRBV5-4 to TRBJ2-7; the D gene is possibly TRBD2 (6 bases). Germline V gene sequence: CDR1 SGHNT, CDR2 YYREEE (reference sequence). The CDR3 consists of 14 residues. V shed 0 bases and J shed 5 bases, with 12 bases lying between them. CDR3 nucleotide sequence: TGTGCCAGCAGCTTGGGGTTAGCGGTCCACGAGCAGTACTTC. Its translation is CASSLGLAVHEQYF.

The chain joins TRBV29-1 to TRBJ2-3; a weak D match, TRBD2 (6 bases). The V and J ends lost 7 bases and 5 bases respectively, with 7 bases between them. CDR3 length: 10 amino acids. Germline CDR1 and CDR2: SQVTM and ANQGSEA. The CDR3: CSAGLDTQYF. CDR3 nucleotides: TGCAGCGCGGGACTAGATACGCAGTATTTT.

In the case of this clone: Compared with germline, one end of the junction differs, possibly owing to a read error. The chain links TRBV7-9 to TRBJ1-2; 12 bases are a match to TRBD1. The germline V gene encodes CDR1 SEHNR and CDR2 FQNEAQ (reference sequence). The CDR3 consists of 16 residues. In nucleotides, the CDR3 is TGTTCCAGCAGCCCGGGGACAGGGGGCCGGACGAGTGGCTACACCTTC. Translated, it gives CSSSPGTGGRTSGYTF.

This chain links TRBV27 with TRBJ1-1; D is uncertain. This CDR3 is built from 15 residues. Germline CDR1 is MNHEY and CDR2 is SMNVEV (reference sequence). V gave up 0 bases and J gave up 0 bases, with 8 bases separating them. CDR3 nucleotide sequence: TGTGCCAGCAGTTTATCTTTAGTGGTGAACACTGAAGCTTTCTTT. Its protein is CASSLSLVVNTEAFF.

The chain links TRBV5-1 to TRBJ1-3; 7 nucleotides line up with TRBD1. The CDR3 sequence is 14 residues long. Germline values: CDR1 SGHRS, CDR2 YFSETQ. Germline trimming cut 4 bases from V and 4 bases from J; bases unmatched to any gene: 5. CDR3 in amino acids: CASSTGTVGNTIYF. The DNA for the CDR3 is TGCGCCAGCAGCACGGGGACAGTCGGAAACACCATATATTTT. Using reference TRBV5-1 and TRBJ1-3 for the parts outside the CDR3, the full variable domain is KAGVTQTPRYLIKTRGQQVTLSCSPISGHRSVSWYQQTPGQGLQFLFEYFSETQRNKGNFPGRFSGRQFSNSRSEMNVSTLELGDSALYLCASSTGTVGNTIYFGEGSWLTVV.

The chain is built from TRBV7-3 and TRBJ2-1; TRBD1 aligns across 9 bases. Trimming took 5 bases from V and 7 from J; bases not matched to a gene: 18. The CDR3 consists of 18 residues. Per germline, CDR1 SGHTA and CDR2 FQGTGA. The CDR3: CASSQIHSFGTGSNEQFF. DNA of the CDR3: TGTGCCAGCAGCCAGATCCACTCTTTCGGGACAGGGAGTAATGAGCAGTTCTTC.

The V call is TRBV25-1, the J call TRBJ2-3; TRBD2 aligns across 8 bases. CDR3 length: 15 residues. Losses at the gene ends were 6 bases for V and 2 bases for J; bases not matched to a gene: 7. Looked up from germline, CDR1 is MGHDK and CDR2 is SYGVNS. The CDR3 loop is CASSPERGPTDTQYF. The CDR3 nucleotides read TGTGCCAGCAGCCCTGAGCGGGGGCCCACAGATACGCAGTATTTT.

This chain uses TRBV18 with TRBJ1-1; 7 bases agree with TRBD1. The germline CDR1 and CDR2 sequences are KGHSH and LQKENI. This CDR3 region has 13 residues. V gave up 2 bases and J gave up 6 bases; unmatched junction bases: 3. In nucleotides, the CDR3 is TGTGCCAGCTCACCAGACAGGGTGTCTGAAGCTTTCTTT. It encodes CASSPDRVSEAFF.

To note about this clone: At one boundary the junction diverges from the germline segment, which might be a read error. V gene TRBV7-9 combines with J gene TRBJ1-5, with no clear D. Germline V CDR1 and CDR2: SEHNR, FQNEAQ (reference sequence). This CDR3 region has 15 residues. In DNA, the CDR3 is TGTGCCACCAGCTCAGAGGGAGGGTTGGGACAGCCCCAGCATTTT. This gives the protein CATSSEGGLGQPQHF. The full variable domain, with the rest looked up from reference TRBV7-9 and TRBJ1-5, is DTGVSQNPRHKITKRGQNVTFRCDPISEHNRLYWYRQTLGQGPEFLTYFQNEAQLEKSRLLSDRFSAERPKGSFSTLEIQRTEQGDSAMYLCATSSEGGLGQPQHFGDGTRLSIL.

The rearrangement links TRBV2 to TRBJ2-2; 9 positions agree with TRBD2. The length of the CDR3 is 15 residues. Trimming took 5 bases from V and 5 from J; bases not matched to a gene: 6. Germline lookup yields CDR1 SNHLY and CDR2 FYNNEI. CDR3 sequence: CASSLAGVGTGELFF. The CDR3 DNA reads TGTGCCAGCAGTTTAGCGGGAGTGGGGACCGGGGAGCTGTTTTTT. The entire variable domain, with the rest obtained from reference TRBV2 and TRBJ2-2, is as follows: EPEVTQTPSHQVTQMGQEVILRCVPISNHLYFYWYRQILGQKVEFLVSFYNNEISEKSEIFDDQFSVERPDGSNFTLKIRSTKLEDSAMYFCASSLAGVGTGELFFGEGSRLTVL.

The V call is TRBV7-9, the J call TRBJ2-5; D is perhaps TRBD2 (5 bases). From germline, CDR1 is SEHNR and CDR2 FQNEAQ (reference sequence). The V end was cut by 1 base, the J end by 4 bases, with 10 bases between. This CDR3 region has 14 residues. CDR3 region: CASSLGASTETQYF. Written as DNA, the CDR3 is TGTGCCAGCAGCTTAGGAGCTAGCACAGAGACCCAGTACTTC. Combining the CDR3 with reference TRBV7-9 and TRBJ2-5 gives the whole variable domain DTGVSQNPRHKITKRGQNVTFRCDPISEHNRLYWYRQTLGQGPEFLTYFQNEAQLEKSRLLSDRFSAERPKGSFSTLEIQRTEQGDSAMYLCASSLGASTETQYFGPGTRLLVL.

Only a few counts were recorded for this clone. This chain links TRBV9 with TRBJ2-3, with 9 bases lining up with TRBD2. There are 14 residues in the CDR3. The germline gives CDR1 SGDLS, CDR2 YYNGEE. Losses at the gene ends were 6 bases for V and 5 bases for J; bases not matched to a gene: 7. CDR3 protein: CASKPRAGGDTQYF. CDR3 coding DNA: TGTGCCAGCAAGCCCAGAGCGGGAGGAGATACGCAGTATTTT.

Here the CDR3 DNA reads TGCAGCGGCGAGGAGAACGGCGAGCAGTACTTC. It specifies CSGEENGEQYF. This sequence joins TRBV29-1 and TRBJ2-7, with D unclear. Per germline, CDR1 SQVTM and CDR2 ANQGSEA. Trimming pared 7 bases from V and 6 bases from J, leaving 13 bases between. CDR3 length: 11 amino acids.

The V and J genes are TRBV27 and TRBJ2-5; D not resolved. The V end was cut by 3 bases, the J end by 3 bases, with 8 bases between. The CDR3 loop spans 13 amino acids. The V gene's germline CDR1 is MNHEY and CDR2 SMNVEV (reference sequence). The CDR3 coding sequence is TGTGCCAGCAGTTTTAGAGCTAAAGAGACCCAGTACTTC. Protein sequence: CASSFRAKETQYF.

In its sample, this clone was seen a few times. The chain links TRBV28 to TRBJ2-7, with 10 positions matching TRBD1. The CDR3 has 13 amino acids. CDR1 and CDR2 from the germline V gene are MDHEN and SYDVKM. With V trimmed by 8 bases and J by 2 bases, 3 bases remained unmatched. The CDR3: CASGTGVAYEQYF. CDR3 DNA sequence: TGTGCCAGCGGGACAGGGGTGGCCTACGAGCAGTACTTC.

This clone showed up just a few times. The gene calls are TRBV19 and TRBJ1-1, with 8 bases fitting TRBD1. V trimming: 5 bases; J trimming: 1 base; junction bases outside the gene matches: 3. CDR3 length: 14 amino acids. CDR1 LNHDA and CDR2 SQIVND come from the germline V gene (reference sequence). The DNA of the CDR3 is TGTGCCAGTAGTCTAGGGACAGGGAACACTGAAGCTTTCTTT. Translated, it gives CASSLGTGNTEAFF.

The CDR3 DNA sequence: TGTGCCAGCAGCGTAGCTCCAGGGTCGAAATACAATGAGCAGTTCTTC. Amino acid sequence: CASSVAPGSKYNEQFF. This chain connects TRBV9 to TRBJ2-1; maybe TRBD1 (5 bases). Looked up from germline, CDR1 is SGDLS and CDR2 is YYNGEE. The CDR3 has 16 residues. The V end lost 0 bases, the J end lost 4 bases, and 14 bases lay between the germline ends.

J is TRBJ2-3 and V is TRBV6-5; D is possibly TRBD1 (6 bases). Trimming removed 7 bases from V and 5 bases from J, with 19 bases in between. Germline lookup yields CDR1 MNHEY and CDR2 SVGAGI. The CDR3 spans 15 residues. The CDR3 DNA sequence: TGTGCCAGCACCTCAGGGGCGGGCGGAGGAGATACGCAGTATTTT. This sequence encodes CASTSGAGGGDTQYF.

A word on this clone: A read error may account for a junction end that differs from germline. The CDR3 protein is CASSLNTDSYEQYF. CDR3 sequence (DNA): TGTGCTAGCAGCTTAAATACAGACTCCTACGAGCAGTACTTC. The chain joins TRBV7-7 to TRBJ2-7, with unresolved D. The CDR3 runs 14 residues. Looked up from germline, CDR1 is SSHAT and CDR2 is FNYEAQ (reference sequence).

The chain recombines TRBV28 with TRBJ1-5, with a weak D call TRBD1 (5 bases). The CDR3 length is 13 residues. From germline, CDR1 is MDHEN and CDR2 SYDVKM. V gave up 6 bases and J gave up 4 bases, with 10 bases separating them. CDR3 region: CASSPGGNQPQHF. The CDR3 coding sequence is TGTGCCAGCAGCCCGGGGGGGAATCAGCCCCAGCATTTT.

This clone has a handful of counts. CDR3 nucleotide sequence: TGCGCCAGCAGCTTGGGAGGGAGCTTCCAAGAGACCCAGTACTTC. As protein: CASSLGGSFQETQYF. This sequence joins TRBV5-1 and TRBJ2-5, with TRBD2 as a possible D gene (5 bases). V lost 0 bases to trimming and J lost 1 base, with 10 bases between them. The germline gives CDR1 SGHRS, CDR2 YFSETQ. This CDR3 region has 15 residues.

In its sample, this clone was seen once. The chain links TRBV7-3 to TRBJ2-1, with D uncertain. The length of the CDR3 is 14 residues. Germline assignment: CDR1 SGHTA and CDR2 FQGTGA. Trimming shortened V by 5 bases and J by 5 bases, and 13 bases separated the two germline ends. In DNA form, the CDR3 reads TGTGCCAGCAGCCTACGCGGTGGTAACAATGAGCAGTTCTTC. Translating it yields CASSLRGGNNEQFF.

This rearrangement joins TRBV9 to TRBJ2-1; a weak D match, TRBD2 (6 bases). V lost 4 bases and J lost 8, with 13 bases in between. This CDR3 region has 13 residues. From germline, CDR1 is SGDLS and CDR2 YYNGEE. For the CDR3, the DNA is TGTGCCAGCAGCCCGCAACGGGGGTATGAGCAGTTCTTC. This translates into CASSPQRGYEQFF. The whole variable domain, remainder taken from reference TRBV9 and TRBJ2-1, is DSGVTQTPKHLITATGQRVTLRCSPRSGDLSVYWYQQSLDQGLQFLIQYYNGEERAKGNILERFSAQQFPDLHSELNLSSLELGDSALYFCASSPQRGYEQFFGPGTRLTVL.

The rearrangement joins TRBV7-8 to TRBJ2-7, with 8 bases matching TRBD1. With V trimmed by 5 bases and J by 1 base, 10 bases remained unmatched. Germline assignment: CDR1 SGHVS and CDR2 FQNEAQ. The CDR3 is 16 residues long. The CDR3 spells CASSPTGTGSSYEQYF. Written as DNA, the CDR3 is TGTGCCAGCAGCCCTACCGGGACAGGTTCGTCCTACGAGCAGTACTTC.